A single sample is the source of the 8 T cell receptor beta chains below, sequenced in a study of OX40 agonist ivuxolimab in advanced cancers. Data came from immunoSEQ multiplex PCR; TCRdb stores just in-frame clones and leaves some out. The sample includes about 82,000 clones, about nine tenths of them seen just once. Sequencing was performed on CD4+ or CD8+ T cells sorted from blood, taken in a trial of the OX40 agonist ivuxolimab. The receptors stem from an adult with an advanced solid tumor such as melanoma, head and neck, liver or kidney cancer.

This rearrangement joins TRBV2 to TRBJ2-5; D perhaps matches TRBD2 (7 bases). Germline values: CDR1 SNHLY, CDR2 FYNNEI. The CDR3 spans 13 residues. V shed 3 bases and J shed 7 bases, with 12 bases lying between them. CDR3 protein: CASSDAGAGTQYF. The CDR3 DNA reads TGTGCCAGCAGTGACGCGGGGGCTGGGACCCAGTACTTC.

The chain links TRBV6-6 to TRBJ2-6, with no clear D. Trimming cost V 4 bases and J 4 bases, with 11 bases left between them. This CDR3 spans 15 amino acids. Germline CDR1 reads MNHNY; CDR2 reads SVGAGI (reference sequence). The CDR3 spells CASSLGISGANVLTF. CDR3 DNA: TGTGCCAGCAGTTTGGGAATTTCCGGGGCCAACGTCCTGACTTTC.

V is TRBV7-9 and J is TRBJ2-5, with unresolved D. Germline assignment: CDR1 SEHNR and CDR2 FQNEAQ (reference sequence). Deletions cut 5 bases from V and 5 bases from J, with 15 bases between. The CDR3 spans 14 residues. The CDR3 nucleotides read TGTGCCAGCAGCGTGGTTGGGTCTATCGAGACCCAGTACTTC. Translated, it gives CASSVVGSIETQYF.

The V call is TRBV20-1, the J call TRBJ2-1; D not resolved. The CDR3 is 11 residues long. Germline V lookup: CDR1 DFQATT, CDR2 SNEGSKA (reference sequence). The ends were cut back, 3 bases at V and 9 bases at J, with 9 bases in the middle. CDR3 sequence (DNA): TGCAGTGCTAGGGCTGTGGGTGAGCAGTTCTTC. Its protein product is CSARAVGEQFF.

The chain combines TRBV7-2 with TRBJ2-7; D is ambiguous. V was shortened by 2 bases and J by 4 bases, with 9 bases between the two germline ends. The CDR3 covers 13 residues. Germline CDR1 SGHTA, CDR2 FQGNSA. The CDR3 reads CASSLQFGYEQYF. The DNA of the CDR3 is TGTGCCAGCAGCTTACAGTTCGGGTACGAGCAGTACTTC. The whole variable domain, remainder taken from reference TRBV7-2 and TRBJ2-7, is GAGVSQSPSNKVTEKGKDVELRCDPISGHTALYWYRQSLGQGLEFLIYFQGNSAPDKSGLPSDRFSAERTGGSVSTLTIQRTQQEDSAVYLCASSLQFGYEQYFGPGTRLTVT.

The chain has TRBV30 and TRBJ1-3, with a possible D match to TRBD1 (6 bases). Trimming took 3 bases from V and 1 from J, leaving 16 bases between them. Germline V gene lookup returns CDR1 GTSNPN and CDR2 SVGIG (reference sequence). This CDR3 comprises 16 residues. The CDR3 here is CAWRTPLDRSGNTIYF. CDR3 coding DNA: TGTGCCTGGAGGACCCCACTCGACAGGTCTGGAAACACCATATATTTT.

Written as DNA, the CDR3 is TGTGCCAGCGCATGGGGCGGGAGGGCCGTATTTTACGAGCAGTACTTC. This encodes CASAWGGRAVFYEQYF. The rearrangement uses TRBV27 and TRBJ2-7; 9 nucleotides align to TRBD2. Germline CDR1 reads MNHEY; CDR2 reads SMNVEV (reference sequence). The junction had 15 bases not matched to a gene; V was cut back by 8 bases and J by 4 bases. The CDR3 is 16 residues long.

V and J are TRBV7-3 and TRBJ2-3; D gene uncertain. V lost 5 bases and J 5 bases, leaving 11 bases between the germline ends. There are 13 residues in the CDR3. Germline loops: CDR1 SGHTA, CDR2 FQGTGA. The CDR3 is CASSTTQGDTQYF. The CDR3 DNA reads TGTGCCAGCAGCACAACCCAAGGAGATACGCAGTATTTT.